These 25 T cell receptor beta chains originate from one sample sequenced in a study of blood T cell repertoires in COVID-19. The protocol was immunoSEQ multiplex PCR, while the TCRdb copy is restricted to in-frame clones and leaves out a portion. The sample records 150,000 or so clones, approximately 85% being singletons. The sample comprised peripheral blood. Every receptor here comes from a woman aged 55-69 years with COVID-19, enrolled during active disease.

V usage is TRBV5-5 and J usage is TRBJ2-1; 10 nucleotides agree with TRBD2. This CDR3 comprises 14 residues. Germline CDR1 and CDR2: SGHKS and YYEKEE (reference sequence). Unmatched junction bases numbered 4, after V lost 0 bases and J lost 10 bases. The CDR3 DNA reads as TGTGCCAGCAGCTTGGACGGGACTAGCGACGAGCAGTTCTTC. This gives the protein CASSLDGTSDEQFF.

This clone occurred once. V usage is TRBV9 and J usage is TRBJ2-5; TRBD2 matches at 7 bases. The germline gives CDR1 SGDLS, CDR2 YYNGEE. The CDR3 totals 15 residues. Unmatched junction bases numbered 8, after V lost 4 bases and J lost 2 bases. CDR3 coding DNA: TGTGCCAGCAGCCCTGGAGGGACTACACAAGAGACCCAGTACTTC. It translates to CASSPGGTTQETQYF.

The chain combines TRBV3-1 (or the pseudogene TRBV3-2) with TRBJ1-6, with unresolved D. Germline lookup yields CDR1 LGHDT and CDR2 YNNKEL (reference sequence). The ends were cut back, 1 base at V and 7 bases at J, with 8 bases in the middle. The CDR3 runs 14 residues. CDR3 amino acids: CASSQARGNSPLHF. CDR3 nucleotides: TGTGCCAGCAGCCAAGCCAGAGGGAATTCACCCCTCCACTTT.

A few counts support this clone. This chain joins TRBV14 and TRBJ1-1; D is unresolved. Looked up from germline, CDR1 is SGHDN and CDR2 is FVKESK. Trimming shortened V by 0 bases and J by 1 base, and 3 bases separated the two germline ends. This CDR3 has 13 amino acids. The CDR3, as DNA: TGTGCCAGCAGCCAAGACGGGAACACTGAAGCTTTCTTT. Amino acid sequence: CASSQDGNTEAFF.

This clone was detected only once. V gene TRBV15 combines with J gene TRBJ1-5; maybe TRBD1 (5 bases). The CDR3 length is 14 residues. Germline V CDR1 and CDR2: LNHNV, YYDKDF (reference sequence). V lost 1 base, J lost 7 bases, and 11 bases lay in between. In DNA form, the CDR3 reads TGTGCCACCAGCAGAGGGGGGGGTGAGCAGCCCCAGCATTTT. This sequence encodes CATSRGGGEQPQHF.

The gene calls are TRBV28 and TRBJ2-5; D uncertain. Per the germline V gene, CDR1 is MDHEN and CDR2 is SYDVKM. The V and J ends lost 6 bases and 3 bases respectively, with 11 bases between them. The CDR3 totals 13 residues. This CDR3 reads CASSPVSEETQYF. In DNA, the CDR3 is TGTGCCAGCAGCCCCGTGAGTGAAGAGACCCAGTACTTC.

The rearrangement joins TRBV10-3 to TRBJ2-2; TRBD1 aligns across 8 bases. The V segment lost 3 bases and the J segment 0 bases; nucleotides outside the gene matches: 6. The germline V gene encodes CDR1 ENHRY and CDR2 SYGVKD. The CDR3 has 17 residues. The CDR3 loop is CAISDTLTGANTGELFF. The CDR3 DNA reads as TGTGCCATCAGTGATACATTGACAGGGGCGAACACCGGGGAGCTGTTTTTT.

The chain joins TRBV5-5 to TRBJ1-2; D not certain. Per the germline V gene, CDR1 is SGHKS and CDR2 is YYEKEE (reference sequence). With 3 bases removed from V and 3 bases from J, the gap between germline ends came to 12 bases. CDR3 length: 14 amino acids. Here the CDR3 DNA reads TGTGCCAGCAGCTCCTCGTTCGCGGACTATGGCTACACCTTC. It specifies CASSSSFADYGYTF.

This clone was counted only a few times. This rearrangement joins TRBV13 to TRBJ1-2, with 12 bases fitting TRBD1. V dropped 4 bases and J dropped 3; count of bases not matched to a gene: 6. Germline loops: CDR1 PRHDT, CDR2 FYEKMQ (reference sequence). The CDR3 spans 16 residues. This chain's CDR3 is CASSSPGTGGHYGYTF. The CDR3, as DNA: TGTGCCAGCAGCTCCCCGGGGACAGGGGGCCACTATGGCTACACCTTC.

The genes are TRBV7-3 and TRBJ2-3; 8 bases line up with TRBD1. CDR1 is SGHTA and CDR2 is FQGTGA in the germline V gene. This CDR3 has 15 amino acids. Unmatched junction bases numbered 6, after V lost 5 bases and J lost 2 bases. The CDR3 sequence: CASSPTGQDTDTQYF. CDR3 bases: TGTGCCAGCAGCCCTACGGGACAGGACACAGATACGCAGTATTTT.

The rearrangement joins TRBV2 to TRBJ2-2, with D tentatively TRBD1 (6 bases). This CDR3 spans 15 amino acids. V was pared by 1 base and J by 0 bases, with 6 bases between. CDR1 is SNHLY, CDR2 FYNNEI, per germline. The CDR3 sequence: CASSEDRANTGELFF. In DNA, the CDR3 is TGTGCCAGCAGTGAAGACAGGGCGAACACCGGGGAGCTGTTTTTT. Supplemented by reference TRBV2 and TRBJ2-2, the full variable domain reads EPEVTQTPSHQVTQMGQEVILRCVPISNHLYFYWYRQILGQKVEFLVSFYNNEISEKSEIFDDQFSVERPDGSNFTLKIRSTKLEDSAMYFCASSEDRANTGELFFGEGSRLTVL.

The chain joins TRBV2 to TRBJ2-1; D is possibly TRBD2 (6 bases). The V end was cut by 6 bases, the J end by 4 bases, with 10 bases between. Germline CDR1 is SNHLY and CDR2 is FYNNEI. This CDR3 comprises 13 residues. Here the CDR3 DNA reads TGTGCCAGCAGCGGGGGACTTTACAATGAGCAGTTCTTC. Translated, it gives CASSGGLYNEQFF.

The V gene is TRBV7-2, the J gene TRBJ2-7; 7 bases match TRBD2. The CDR3 loop spans 15 amino acids. V lost 4 bases to trimming and J lost 0 bases; unmatched junction nucleotides: 6. Germline CDR1 and CDR2: SGHTA and FQGNSA. CDR3 protein: CASSSSREASYEQYF. The DNA of the CDR3 is TGTGCCAGCAGCTCCTCCCGGGAGGCCTCCTACGAGCAGTACTTC.

This clone was detected only a few times. The chain is built from TRBV28 and TRBJ2-7, with D maybe TRBD1 (5 bases). The germline V and J ends were trimmed by 6 bases and 2 bases, with 5 bases remaining between them. CDR1 and CDR2 (germline): MDHEN, SYDVKM. This CDR3 region has 11 residues. CDR3: CASRGAYEQYV. The CDR3 region has the DNA TGTGCCAGCAGAGGGGCCTACGAGCAGTACGTC.

This chain joins TRBV7-2 and TRBJ2-1; TRBD1 matches at 7 bases. Germline values: CDR1 SGHTA, CDR2 FQGNSA. Trimming cost V 8 bases and J 10 bases; bases outside gene matches: 14. This CDR3 comprises 14 residues. CDR3 sequence reads: CASGEGAGDQEQFF. As DNA, the CDR3 is TGTGCCAGCGGCGAGGGGGCAGGGGACCAAGAGCAGTTCTTC.

V gene TRBV19 combines with J gene TRBJ1-2; D call uncertain. The germline V gene has CDR1 LNHDA and CDR2 SQIVND (reference sequence). The length of the CDR3 is 12 residues. Trimming cost V 2 bases and J 10 bases, with 11 bases left between them. Here the CDR3 DNA reads TGTGCCAGTAGTATATATGGGGAGTACTACACCTTC. Amino acid sequence: CASSIYGEYYTF. Using reference TRBV19 and TRBJ1-2 for the parts outside the CDR3, the full variable domain is DGGITQSPKYLFRKEGQNVTLSCEQNLNHDAMYWYRQDPGQGLRLIYYSQIVNDFQKGDIAEGYSVSREKKESFPLTVTSAQKNPTAFYLCASSIYGEYYTFGSGTRLTVV.

The J gene is TRBJ1-6, the V gene TRBV7-8; D remains ambiguous. The CDR3 covers 17 residues. Germline values: CDR1 SGHVS, CDR2 FQNEAQ. Trimming pared 1 base from V and 0 bases from J, leaving 10 bases between. The CDR3: CASSLEARSSYNSPLHF. In DNA, the CDR3 is TGTGCCAGCAGCTTAGAGGCGAGGAGCTCCTATAATTCACCCCTCCACTTT.

The chain links TRBV28 to TRBJ1-5; 7 bases agree with TRBD1. The germline gives CDR1 MDHEN, CDR2 SYDVKM. J lost 6 bases, V lost 5 bases, and 7 bases had no gene match. This CDR3 contains 14 residues. The CDR3 nucleotides read TGTGCCAGCAGTCCCAGACAGGGCCGTCAGCCCCAGCATTTT. Translated: CASSPRQGRQPQHF.

A few counts support this clone. V gene TRBV2 combines with J gene TRBJ2-7; maybe TRBD1 (6 bases). Germline V gene lookup returns CDR1 SNHLY and CDR2 FYNNEI. The CDR3 spans 14 residues. V was clipped by 1 base and J by 2 bases, with 9 bases between them. CDR3 sequence: CASSEEDRPYEQYV. DNA of the CDR3: TGTGCCAGCAGTGAAGAAGACAGGCCCTACGAGCAGTACGTC.

This clone was observed once. V gene TRBV28 combines with J gene TRBJ2-1; the match to TRBD2 covers 9 bases. Trimming took 5 bases from V and 4 from J; bases not matched to a gene: 12. The CDR3 runs 17 residues. Germline V gene sequence: CDR1 MDHEN, CDR2 SYDVKM. For the CDR3, the DNA is TGTGCCAGCAGTCCCTCTAGCGGGGTGAACGGATACAATGAGCAGTTCTTC. Translation gives CASSPSSGVNGYNEQFF.

The rearrangement joins TRBV14 to TRBJ2-3; D gene unclear. Germline V lookup: CDR1 SGHDN, CDR2 FVKESK. The CDR3 loop spans 14 amino acids. V shed 2 bases and J shed 0 bases, with 6 bases lying between them. The CDR3 sequence is CASSQPGSTDTQYF. The CDR3 DNA reads as TGTGCCAGCAGCCAACCCGGGAGCACAGATACGCAGTATTTT.

The chain is built from TRBV2 and TRBJ1-4; D gene uncertain. The germline V gene has CDR1 SNHLY and CDR2 FYNNEI. This CDR3 is 14 amino acids long. V was shortened by 8 bases and J by 2 bases, with 12 bases between the two germline ends. The CDR3 protein is CASHQTETNEKLFF. Here the CDR3 DNA reads TGTGCCAGCCATCAGACGGAGACTAATGAAAAACTGTTTTTT. The whole variable domain, filled in from reference TRBV2 and TRBJ1-4, reads EPEVTQTPSHQVTQMGQEVILRCVPISNHLYFYWYRQILGQKVEFLVSFYNNEISEKSEIFDDQFSVERPDGSNFTLKIRSTKLEDSAMYFCASHQTETNEKLFFGSGTQLSVL.

The chain joins TRBV20-1 to TRBJ2-5; D is unresolved. This CDR3 is built from 12 residues. Trimming left V 3 bases short and J 3 bases short, with 8 bases between. Germline-derived CDR1 and CDR2 are DFQATT and SNEGSKA (reference sequence). DNA of the CDR3: TGCAGTGCTAGTCCAGGTGAAGAGACCCAGTACTTC. Protein: CSASPGEETQYF.

This clone showed up just once. The V gene is TRBV5-4, the J gene TRBJ2-7; 10 bases align to TRBD2. Germline trimming cut 3 bases from V and 3 bases from J; bases unmatched to any gene: 6. Germline V gives CDR1 SGHNT, CDR2 YYREEE (reference sequence). This CDR3 spans 15 amino acids. The CDR3 here is CASSWRTSGDYEQYF. CDR3 in DNA: TGTGCCAGCAGCTGGAGGACTAGCGGAGACTACGAGCAGTACTTC.

This clone was observed at least ten times. J is TRBJ2-1 and V is TRBV13, with D tentatively TRBD2 (7 bases). The CDR3 has 17 amino acids. The V gene's germline CDR1 is PRHDT and CDR2 FYEKMQ (reference sequence). Trimming removed 1 base at V and 5 bases at J, with 18 bases between. The CDR3 spells CASSLEGGGPTNNEQFF. CDR3 coding DNA: TGTGCCAGCAGCTTAGAAGGGGGGGGCCCTACCAACAATGAGCAGTTCTTC.